These T cell receptor beta chains were read from a single sample in a study of OX40 agonist ivuxolimab in advanced cancers. Only in-frame clones appear in the TCRdb table, and some are missing; sequencing was by immunoSEQ multiplex PCR. In the table there are approximately 2,100 clones, around 79% of which are singletons. Sequenced here: CD4+ or CD8+ T cells sorted from blood, sampled in a trial of the OX40 agonist ivuxolimab. The receptors come from an adult with an advanced solid tumor such as melanoma, head and neck, liver or kidney cancer. Each CDR3 is given with its conserved first and last residue. Clone size is stated in some rows and not others, as once, few, many or a class when expanded.

clone_size v_call cdr3_aa
NA TRBV2 CASSGMGASIPRSSYEQYF
few TRBV5-1 CASSLGGVNTQYF
NA TRBV7-8 CASSRTHATTAQETQYF
once TRBV7-9 CASSPPPDRPLQGYTF
NA TRBV5-1 CASSPDVSEAFF
NA TRBV27 CASRPPFGSAGTEAFF
NA TRBV5-5 CASSLITGAIYEQYF
few TRBV28 CASTSAWDMTIGELFF
NA TRBV28 CASEMVNSYEQYF
NA TRBV21-1 CASSKRKHLGETQYF
NA TRBV27 CASSWGEAGELFF
NA TRBV6-4 CASSEGLGTEAFF
few TRBV10-2 CASSEGSSEQYF
NA TRBV6-4 CASSEGGGTDTQYF
NA TRBV4-2 CASSPAAVGLGNTIYF
NA TRBV28 CASSPYRDSAEAFF
NA TRBV19 CASALDGVSPLQTF
NA TRBV9 CASSVGASGSPDTQYF
NA TRBV6-4 CASSDQSGEGNEQFF
NA TRBV9 CVSSENRDLASYEQYF
NA TRBV9 CASSLYRGGEQFF
NA TRBV4-1 CASSSSWVDEQFF
few TRBV6-4 CASSEIPNTEAFF
NA TRBV7-9 CASSLGLAGGFAYNEQFF
NA TRBV9 CASSVVSGASGRTGELFF
NA TRBV27 CASSLGSSGRAEQYF
NA TRBV6-5 CASSYGPGGGENIQYF
NA TRBV5-1 CASNPGQGWDYGYTF
NA TRBV19 CASSITGNNEQFF
NA TRBV9 CASSVGGDSYEQYF
NA TRBV29-1 CSVTGLAVYNEQFF
NA TRBV5-4 CASSLGQESTDTQYF
NA TRBV20-1 CSAQGGNEQYF